A single sample is the source of the 9 T cell receptor beta chains below, sequenced in a study of tumor-infiltrating lymphocytes in primary liver carcinoma. cDNA specific to TCR beta was made from 450 to 650 ng of total RNA, with a constant-region primer employed for priming. Slightly modified ARM-PCR with three nested multiplex PCR rounds yielded TCR beta libraries. Amplification in the first two PCR rounds was performed using TRBV1-TRBV30 forward primers and a C-beta reverse primer for approximately 10 cycles each. Via MiXCR, TCRdb re-called the multiplex PCR reads, giving one row per CDR3 protein. This sample yields 100,000 to 120,000 distinct CDR3 sequences, of which around 83% are seen a single time; more than 15% belongs to the top ten. Bulk tissue was left unsorted, and RNA and DNA were co-extracted from 20-30 mg of it. Material for sequencing was liver tumor tissue from sampling region 3. Subset defined: tumor region T3, left-lateral pole. The receptors come from a man aged 40-50 years with primary liver carcinoma and hepatitis B virus infection.

With respect to this clonotype: At one end the junction does not follow the germline gene, possibly because of a read error. The CDR3 nucleotides read TGTGCCAGCAGCCAATCTAGCGGGGGGATCGATAAGCAGCTCTTC. Protein sequence: CASSQSSGGIDKQLF. This chain connects TRBV4-2 to TRBJ2-1; 11 positions agree with TRBD2. This CDR3 is 15 amino acids long. Germline V gene lookup returns CDR1 LGHNA and CDR2 YNFKEQ.

V is TRBV7-9 and J is TRBJ2-3; tentatively, D is TRBD2 (5 bases). Germline lookup yields CDR1 SEHNR and CDR2 FQNEAQ (reference sequence). Trimming shortened V by 1 base and J by 6 bases, and 20 bases separated the two germline ends. This CDR3 has 17 amino acids. The CDR3 sequence: CASSLDRGWLRTDTQYF. The CDR3 DNA sequence: TGTGCCAGCAGCTTAGATAGAGGGTGGCTGCGTACGGATACGCAGTATTTT. Based on the CDR3 plus reference TRBV7-9 and TRBJ2-3, the full variable domain is DTGVSQNPRHKITKRGQNVTFRCDPISEHNRLYWYRQTLGQGPEFLTYFQNEAQLEKSRLLSDRFSAERPKGSFSTLEIQRTEQGDSAMYLCASSLDRGWLRTDTQYFGPGTRLTVL.

With regard to this clonotype: This sequence may be a read error, since a much larger clone differs from it by one base. The genes are TRBV24-1 and TRBJ2-1; perhaps TRBD2 as D (6 bases). This CDR3 has 12 residues. Germline CDR1 and CDR2: KGHDR and SFDVKD. CDR3 sequence: CATSDRGNEHFF. CDR3 coding DNA: TGTGCCACCAGTGATCGGGGGAATGAGCATTTCTTC.

Worth noting for this clonotype: A junction boundary mismatches the germline segment, possibly from a read error. The V call is TRBV20-1, the J call TRBJ1-5; 7 bases fit TRBD1. The length of the CDR3 is 13 residues. CDR1 DFQATT and CDR2 SNEGSKA come from the germline V gene (reference sequence). CDR3: CCANDRENRPQHF. CDR3 nucleotides: TGCTGTGCTAACGACAGGGAAAATCGGCCCCAGCATTTT.

This clonotype was observed a handful of times. With a much larger clone just one base away, this may be a read error. This chain uses TRBV5-4 with TRBJ2-7; 9 bases agree with TRBD1. In germline, CDR1 is SGHNT, CDR2 YYREEE (reference sequence). The CDR3 covers 15 residues. CDR3 amino acids: CASSTDRGTKGERYF. CDR3 nucleotides: TGTGCCAGCAGCACCGACAGGGGGACGAAGGGCGAGCGGTACTTC.

With regard to this clonotype: Possible read error: a much larger clone is one base away. The CDR3 protein is CVTIRGSVRQAFF. For the CDR3, the DNA is TGTGTCACAATTCGGGGCAGCGTCCGACAAGCTTTCTTT. The V gene is TRBV28, the J gene TRBJ1-1; TRBD1 is a possible D gene (5 bases). Per germline, CDR1 MDHEN and CDR2 SYDVKM. This CDR3 spans 13 amino acids.

Details on this clonotype: Mismatch with germline at one junction end may stem from a read error. This chain joins TRBV12-3 or TRBV12-4 and TRBJ1-5, with D hard to call. The CDR3 is made up of 12 amino acids. The CDR3 nucleotides are TGTGACAGCAGTTTAAGTGGTGCGCCCCAGCATTTT. It is translated as CDSSLSGAPQHF.

The chain links TRBV12-3 or TRBV12-4 to TRBJ2-5; D is perhaps TRBD2 (6 bases). This CDR3 has 15 amino acids. The germline V and J ends were trimmed by 8 bases and 3 bases, with 19 bases remaining between them. CDR3 in DNA: TGTGCCAGCTCTAACGGAGGGGACGACAAAGAGACCCAGTACTTC. Protein: CASSNGGDDKETQYF.

The sample holds a few counts of this clonotype. One junction end does not reproduce the germline sequence, and a read error may be involved. This chain connects TRBV12-3 or TRBV12-4 to TRBJ1-5, with D perhaps TRBD1 (5 bases). This CDR3 comprises 14 residues. The CDR3: CTSSFRVSEQPQHF. The DNA for the CDR3 is TGTACCAGCAGTTTCAGGGTGTCGGAGCAGCCCCAGCATTTT.